This T cell receptor beta chain was sequenced for a study of blood T cell repertoires in COVID-19. Study as a whole: Both acute and convalescent COVID-19 samples were obtained from the United States, Italy and Spain. The cDNA or gDNA used as material had been derived from T cells, B-cell-depleted T cells, or PBMCs.

Per the study methods: From reference gene primer amplification, estimates of nucleated cell counts were derived. Here immunoSEQ multiplex PCR was the method, and the copy in TCRdb shows in-frame clones only, minus some. The V and J calls and clone size were taken over from that table, and D and trimming were inferred from the DNA. The sample records about 95,000 clones, approximately 87% being singletons. The CDR3 sequence is 15 residues long. J lost 4 bases, V lost 3 bases, and 6 bases had no gene match. Looked up from germline, CDR1 is LGHDT and CDR2 is YNNKEL (reference sequence). This sequence joins TRBV3-1 (or the pseudogene TRBV3-2) and TRBJ1-1, with 9 bases matching TRBD1. Sequenced input: peripheral blood. The clonotype was recovered from a human donor in a cohort sampled during active COVID-19. The CDR3 DNA follows: TGTGCCAGCAGCCAGCAAGGGACAGGGAGCACTGAAGCTTTCTTT. It specifies CASSQQGTGSTEAFF.